These T cell receptor beta chains were read from a single sample in a study of patients and donors after allogeneic stem cell transplantation. Using its own MiXCR run on the RT-PCR reads, TCRdb lists one record per CDR3 protein. The repertoire holds 920,000 or so distinct CDR3 sequences, about 20% seen once, with 6% in the top ten. Sample: blood, either unsorted or a sorted T cell fraction (not recorded which). These receptors originate from a human donor who was either an allogeneic HSCT recipient or a stem cell or donor lymphocyte infusion donor (not recorded which). It is not recorded whose cells these are; they may come from a transplant donor. Each CDR3 is given with its conserved first and last residue. Each record gives: D gene, J gene, V gene, clone size, CDR3 protein, CDR3 DNA. A D gene is named only where the DNA matches it firmly. Part of the rows lack a size; the others show once, few, many or a class for expanded clones.

- | TRBJ2-7 | TRBV24-1 | - | CATSDLDGEQYF | TGTGCCACCAGTGATTTGGATGGCGAGCAGTACTTC
- | TRBJ2-3 | TRBV10-3 | many | CAISVETDTQYF | TGTGCCATCAGCGTTGAGACAGATACGCAGTATTTT
- | TRBJ2-7 | TRBV7-8 | - | CASSTDYEQYF | TGTGCCAGCAGCACGGACTACGAGCAGTACTTC
TRBD1 | TRBJ2-1 | TRBV7-8 | few | CASSTRQGLVTYNEQFF | TGTGCCAGCAGCACACGACAGGGTCTCGTTACCTACAATGAGCAGTTCTTC
- | TRBJ2-5 | TRBV7-2 | - | CASSLGRQAETQYF | TGTGCCAGCAGCTTAGGGAGACAGGCGGAGACCCAGTACTTC
- | TRBJ2-3 | TRBV20-1 | few | CSAREGLAADTQYF | TGCAGTGCTAGAGAAGGTCTGGCTGCAGATACGCAGTATTTT
TRBD2 | TRBJ2-4 | TRBV12-3/TRBV12-4 | few | CASRKTSGRNIQYF | TGTGCCAGCAGGAAAACTAGCGGGAGAAACATTCAGTACTTC
- | TRBJ2-5 | TRBV12-3/TRBV12-4 | few | CASSLSVDLGTQETQYF | TGTGCCAGCAGTTTGTCTGTCGACCTTGGCACACAAGAGACCCAGTACTTC
- | TRBJ1-2 | TRBV15 | - | CATGHIVRDYGYTF | TGTGCCACCGGGCATATAGTAAGGGACTATGGCTACACCTTC
TRBD1 | TRBJ2-3 | TRBV2 | few | CASRHRGPDTQYF | TGTGCCAGCAGACACAGGGGTCCAGATACGCAGTATTTT
TRBD1 | TRBJ2-7 | TRBV15 | few | CATSRGQGPYEQYF | TGTGCCACCAGCAGAGGACAGGGCCCCTACGAGCAGTACTTC
TRBD1 | TRBJ1-2 | TRBV27 | - | CASSSPGQGEKGYTF | TGTGCCAGCAGTTCCCCGGGACAGGGTGAAAAGGGCTACACCTTC
TRBD1 | TRBJ1-5 | TRBV5-8 | - | CASSWTGSQPQHF | TGTGCCAGCAGCTGGACAGGGTCACAGCCCCAGCATTTT
TRBD1 | TRBJ1-1 | TRBV20-1 | - | CSARLFGTVKNTEAFF | TGCAGTGCGCGACTGTTTGGGACAGTAAAGAACACTGAAGCTTTCTTT
- | TRBJ1-2 | TRBV10-3 | - | CAIRDIGRVGYTF | TGTGCCATCAGGGACATCGGGAGGGTTGGCTACACCTTC
TRBD2 | TRBJ2-7 | TRBV24-1 | few | CATSDAGTSGIYEQYF | TGTGCCACCAGTGATGCCGGGACTAGCGGGATATACGAGCAGTACTTC
- | TRBJ2-4 | TRBV6-2/TRBV6-3 | few | CASSRTDIAKNIQYF | TGTGCCAGCAGTCGGACCGATATAGCCAAAAACATTCAGTACTTC
TRBD1 | TRBJ1-1 | TRBV6-1 | - | CASRETGGSGYTEAFF | TGTGCCAGCAGAGAGACAGGGGGCTCTGGGTACACTGAAGCTTTCTTT
TRBD1 | TRBJ1-4 | TRBV2 | few | CASSLPLTGTGVRKLFF | TGTGCCAGCAGTCTCCCTTTGACCGGGACAGGGGTCCGTAAACTGTTTTTT
- | TRBJ2-1 | TRBV6-2/TRBV6-3 | - | CASSYMVGINEQFF | TGTGCCAGCAGTTACATGGTCGGGATCAATGAGCAGTTCTTC
- | TRBJ1-5 | TRBV18 | - | CASSPGAGALNQPQHF | TGTGCCAGCTCACCGGGGGCAGGGGCCCTCAATCAGCCCCAGCATTTT
- | TRBJ1-1 | TRBV6-2/TRBV6-3 | - | CASSRTAKSVRNTEAFF | TGTGCCAGCAGCCGCACCGCCAAGAGTGTGAGGAACACTGAAGCTTTCTTT
- | TRBJ1-5 | TRBV20-1 | - | CSAVPGRRKNQPQHF | TGCAGTGCCGTTCCGGGACGGAGAAAAAATCAGCCCCAGCATTTT